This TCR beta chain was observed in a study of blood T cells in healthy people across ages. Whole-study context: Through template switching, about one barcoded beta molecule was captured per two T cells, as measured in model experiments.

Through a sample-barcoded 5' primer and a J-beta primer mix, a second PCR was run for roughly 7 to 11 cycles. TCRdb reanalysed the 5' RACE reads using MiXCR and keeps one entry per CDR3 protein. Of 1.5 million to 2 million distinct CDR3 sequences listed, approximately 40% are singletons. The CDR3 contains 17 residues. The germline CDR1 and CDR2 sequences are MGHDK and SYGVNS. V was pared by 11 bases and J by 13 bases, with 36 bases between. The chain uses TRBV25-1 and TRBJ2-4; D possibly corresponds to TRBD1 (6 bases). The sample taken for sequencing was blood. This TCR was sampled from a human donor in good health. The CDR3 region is CAPSFTLRRDTLYEQYF. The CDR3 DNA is TGTGCCCCCAGTTTTACCCTGAGACGGGACACCCTTTATGAGCAGTACTTC.